Listed below are T cell receptor beta chains from one sample, sequenced in a study of cytomegalovirus exposure and HLA in healthy donors. Generated by immunoSEQ multiplex PCR, the TCRdb table keeps only in-frame clones and is missing some. Found here are 150,000 to 200,000 clones, about four fifths of them singletons; the top ten hold roughly 1.6%. The sequenced sample consisted of PBMCs. These receptors were collected from a man between 50 and 59 years old in good health and CMV-seronegative. CDR3s include the opening cysteine and the closing phenylalanine or tryptophan. A D gene is named only where the DNA matches it firmly. The size of a clone is reported for some rows only, either as once, few or many, or as a class for expanded clones.

>TRBD2|TRBJ2-5|.|TRBV14
TGTGCCAGCAGCCAAGATTGGGGGGGGTACCAAGAGACCCAGTACTTC
CASSQDWGGYQETQYF
>.|TRBJ2-7|.|TRBV7-3
TGTGCCAGCAGCCCCGGGAGCGGCTCCTACGAGCAGTACTTC
CASSPGSGSYEQYF
>TRBD2|TRBJ2-3|.|TRBV2
TGTGCCAGCCCCGTAAGCTACGCGGGAGGTGGAGGAGATACGCAGTATTTT
CASPVSYAGGGGDTQYF
>TRBD1|TRBJ2-5|once|TRBV18
TGTGCCAGCTCACCAGGGACAGCAGGGGAGACCCAGTACTTC
CASSPGTAGETQYF
>.|TRBJ2-6|few|TRBV6-1
TGTGCCACCGGGGGTCTGGGGGCCAACGTCCTGACTTTC
CATGGLGANVLTF
>TRBD1|TRBJ1-2|.|TRBV6-5
TGTGCCAGCAGTTCACCGGGACAGGTTAACTGGGGCTACACCTTC
CASSSPGQVNWGYTF
>TRBD1|TRBJ2-1|.|TRBV2
TGTGCCAGCAGTGATCACAGGGGGACAGGCAATGAGCAGTTCTTC
CASSDHRGTGNEQFF
>TRBD2|TRBJ2-5|once|TRBV7-2
TGTGCCAGCAGCCCGGGAGGAGGCCCGGAGACCCAGTACTTC
CASSPGGGPETQYF
>.|TRBJ1-2|.|TRBV7-9
TGTTCCAGCAGCTTACTGGGGGCTGGGTATGGCTACACCTTC
CSSSLLGAGYGYTF
>.|TRBJ2-1|.|TRBV5-6
TGTGCCAGCAGTCCGACAAGGAAGCCCTACAATGAGCAGTTCTTC
CASSPTRKPYNEQFF
>TRBD2|TRBJ2-1|.|TRBV7-3
TGTGCCAGCAGCTTTACTAGCGGGAGAGGCAATGAGCAGTTCTTC
CASSFTSGRGNEQFF
>TRBD2|TRBJ2-1|.|TRBV19
TGTGCCAGTAGTATAGTCGCCCCCGGGCTCGGGCGGACTAGGCGGGGTGAGCAGTTCTTC
CASSIVAPGLGRTRRGEQFF
>.|TRBJ2-2|.|TRBV7-9
TGTGCCAGCAGCTTAAGAGGTCATGCAAACACCGGGGAGCTGTTTTTT
CASSLRGHANTGELFF
>.|TRBJ2-1|few|TRBV4-3
TGCGCCAGCAGCCGACAGGTTAGCTCCTACAATGAGCAGTTCTTC
CASSRQVSSYNEQFF
>TRBD1|TRBJ1-5|.|TRBV28
TGTGCCAGCAGTTCGGGACAGGGGATCCCCCAGCATTTT
CASSSGQGIPQHF
>.|TRBJ2-7|few|TRBV6-1
TGTGCCAGCAGCTCTAGACAGCCGGACTCCTACGAGCAGTACTTC
CASSSRQPDSYEQYF
>.|TRBJ2-7|.|TRBV11-2
TGTGCCAGCAACCGGGGGACTGGTGCCTACGAGCAGTACTTC
CASNRGTGAYEQYF
>.|TRBJ2-1|.|TRBV29-1
TGCAGCTTCCGACTTTACAATGAGCAGTTCTTC
CSFRLYNEQFF
>TRBD1|TRBJ2-3|.|TRBV4-2
TGTGCCAGCACAGGGGGAACCACTAGCACAGATACGCAGTATTTT
CASTGGTTSTDTQYF
>TRBD2|TRBJ2-1|.|TRBV28
TGTGCCAGCCGGGGACTAGCGGGAGGCAATGAGCAGTTCTTC
CASRGLAGGNEQFF
>.|TRBJ2-6|.|TRBV6-1
TGTGCCAGCAGCGTTAGCTCTGGGGCCAACGTCCTGACTTTC
CASSVSSGANVLTF
>.|TRBJ1-2|once|TRBV15
TGTGCCACCAGCAGAGATAATATCCGTGGCTACACCTTC
CATSRDNIRGYTF
>TRBD2|TRBJ2-7|.|TRBV6-5
TGTGCCAGCAGTTGGGCTCAGACTAGCGGTACCTACGAGCAGTACTTC
CASSWAQTSGTYEQYF
>.|TRBJ2-5|.|TRBV7-9
TGTGCCAGCAGCCCACTGGGGGCACGGGGTCGGGAGACCCAGTACTTC
CASSPLGARGRETQYF
>.|TRBJ2-7|.|TRBV4-2
TGTGCCAGCAGCCGGGAACGGGACAAAAACTACGAGCAGTACTTC
CASSRERDKNYEQYF
>.|TRBJ1-2|.|TRBV27
TGTGCCAGCAGTTTTTCGGGGAATGGCTACACCTTC
CASSFSGNGYTF
>.|TRBJ1-3|.|TRBV19
TGTGCCAGTAGACCTACTGAGGCAGGGAAGTATCCTGGAAACACCATATATTTT
CASRPTEAGKYPGNTIYF
>.|TRBJ1-2|.|TRBV29-1
TGCAGCGTTTGGGGGCTTTATGGCTACACCTTC
CSVWGLYGYTF
>TRBD1|TRBJ2-7|.|TRBV7-9
TGTGCCAGCAGCCAAAGGCCGGGACAGGGAGAAGACGAGCAGTACTTC
CASSQRPGQGEDEQYF
>.|TRBJ1-2|.|TRBV7-2
TGTGCCAGCAGCTTAGGGACGGGGAGGTCCTATGGCTACACCTTC
CASSLGTGRSYGYTF
>.|TRBJ2-7|few|TRBV4-3
TGCGCCAGCAGCCCGCTAGCTTTGTCCTACGAGCAGTACTTC
CASSPLALSYEQYF
>TRBD2|TRBJ2-7|.|TRBV7-2
TGTGCCAGCAGAGCCCGACTAGCGGGAAGCGAGCAGTACTTC
CASRARLAGSEQYF
>TRBD2|TRBJ2-7|.|TRBV18
TGTGCCAGCTCACCCCTAGCGGGAGGCCGCTCCTACGAGCAGTACTTC
CASSPLAGGRSYEQYF
>.|TRBJ1-1|.|TRBV6-5
TGTGCCAGCAGTTACGAAGCGTCCCCCGAAGCTTTCTTT
CASSYEASPEAFF
>.|TRBJ1-5|.|TRBV7-2
TGTGCCAGCAGCTCGACATCCAGCAATCAGCCCCAGCATTTT
CASSSTSSNQPQHF
>TRBD2|TRBJ2-3|.|TRBV5-8
TGTGCCAGCAGCTTGGGAACTAGCGGGGGGGCCTCAGATACGCAGTATTTT
CASSLGTSGGASDTQYF